This T cell receptor (beta chain) emerged from a study of cytotoxic CD8 clonotypes in ibrutinib-treated CLL (dated by TCRdb to the early 2020s). General notes on the study: The cohort was composed of around twelve relapsed/refractory and fewer than 16 treatment-naive patients; IGHV unmutated status was identified in some 17 patients. Partial responses were observed in about 25 patients and complete responses in 2; after a median follow-up of around 68 months, remission was maintained in 14 patients and progression was observed in around twelve. Response samples were taken after a median of 12 months on treatment, ranging from roughly 6 to 36 months. On average, each sample yielded around 250,000 productive templates and roughly 95,000 productive rearrangements. Of the 86 participants in the trial, about two dozen had longitudinal samples available. Cryopreserved peripheral blood mononuclear cells were obtained before treatment, at response, and at either sustained remission or disease progression. Every sample from remission and from progressive disease was obtained while the patients were still on ibrutinib. The investigation overall reported the following: Public clonotypes were rare and either shrank or stayed stable during treatment, and the rise in clonality at ibrutinib response reflected expansion of private clonotypes. Clonality rose at ibrutinib response, remained stable during sustained remission, and dropped back toward baseline at progression. Lymph node repertoires were not examined, and the timing of sampling was not matched between patients in sustained remission and those whose disease progressed. Baseline clonality exceeded that of age-matched healthy donors and correlated strongly with circulating CD8+ T-cell counts.

Reading the germline V gene (reference sequence) gives CDR1 LNHDA and CDR2 SQIVND. V is reduced by 5 bases and J by 1 base, leaving a spacing of 17 bases between them. From cysteine to phenylalanine, the CDR3 is 16 amino acids long. Only the CDR3 DNA stays, 48 bases, in frame from base 1. As for this clone: Its binding antigen is unknown. No quality values exist for individual bases; no much larger clone is one base distant.

The time point label on this specimen signifies: progressive disease on ibrutinib. For TCR beta library preparation, roughly 2 micrograms of genomic DNA were extracted from the cryopreserved PBMCs. Longitudinal blood samples from CLL patients receiving ibrutinib monotherapy were subjected to high-throughput TCR beta sequencing. Patients were enrolled in a phase 2 open-label single-center ibrutinib monotherapy trial. The goal of deep resolution MiSeq sequencing was a depth between 1 in 1 million and 1 in 200,000 T cells, and coverage averaged 10x per clonotype. TCR beta libraries were generated with the immunoSEQ hsTCRB Kit. From the authors' description of their analysis: The data were analyzed with ImmunoSEQ Analyzer and ImmunoSEQ Data Assistant, and V, D and J gene assignments followed IMGT definitions. Clonality, which ranges from 0 to 1, was calculated by subtracting the normalized Shannon entropy of productive rearrangement frequencies from one. Only overrepresented clonotypes making up at least 0.05% of each patient's repertoire were included in the public clonotype analysis. About 13 age-matched healthy donor repertoires from immuneACCESS were used as controls for clonality. TCRdb re-hosts the immuneACCESS table, in-frame sequences only. Its copies lack some clones; in the studies checked, an unresolved V gene accounts for under half of them, and the cause for the rest is not known. V and J calls plus clone size are reproduced from that table; the DNA served to infer D and trimming. The sample yields 250,000 to 350,000 clones; roughly four fifths were counted once. The biggest ten clones account for around 5.1% of the sample.

Rearrangement joined TRBV19 to TRBJ2-5; perhaps TRBD1 is the D gene, with 6 bases matching. The material was PBMCs, obtained at disease progression, from a patient treated with ibrutinib. The receptor was isolated from a human donor with chronic lymphocytic leukemia. In nucleotide form, the sequence is TGTGCCAGTAGTTTTCTTCCGGGACACCCCCAAGAGACCCAGTACTTC. It encodes CASSFLPGHPQETQYF.